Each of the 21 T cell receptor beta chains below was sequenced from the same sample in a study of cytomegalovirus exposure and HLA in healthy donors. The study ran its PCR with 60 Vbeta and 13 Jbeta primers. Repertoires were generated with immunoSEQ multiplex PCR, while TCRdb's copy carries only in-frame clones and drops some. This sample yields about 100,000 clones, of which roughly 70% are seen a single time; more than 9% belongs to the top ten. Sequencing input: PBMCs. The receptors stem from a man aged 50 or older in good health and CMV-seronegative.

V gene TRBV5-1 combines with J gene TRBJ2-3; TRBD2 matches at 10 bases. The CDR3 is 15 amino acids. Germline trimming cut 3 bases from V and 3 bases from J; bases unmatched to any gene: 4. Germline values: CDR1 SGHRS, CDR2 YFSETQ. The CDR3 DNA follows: TGCGCCAGCAGCTCAGCGGGGGGGGGAACAGATACGCAGTATTTT. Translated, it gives CASSSAGGGTDTQYF.

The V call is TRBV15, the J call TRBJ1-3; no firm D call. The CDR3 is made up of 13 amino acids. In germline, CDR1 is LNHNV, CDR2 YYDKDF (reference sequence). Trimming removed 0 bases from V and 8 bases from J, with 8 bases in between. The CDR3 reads CATSRDRWHTIYF. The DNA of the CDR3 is TGTGCCACCAGCAGAGACCGCTGGCACACCATATATTTT.

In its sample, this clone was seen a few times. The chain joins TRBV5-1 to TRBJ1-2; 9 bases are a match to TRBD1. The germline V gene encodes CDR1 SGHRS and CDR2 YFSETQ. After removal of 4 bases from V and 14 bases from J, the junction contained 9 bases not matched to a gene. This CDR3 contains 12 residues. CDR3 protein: CASSPGTGPFTF. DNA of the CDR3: TGCGCCAGCAGCCCCGGGACAGGGCCTTTTACCTTC.

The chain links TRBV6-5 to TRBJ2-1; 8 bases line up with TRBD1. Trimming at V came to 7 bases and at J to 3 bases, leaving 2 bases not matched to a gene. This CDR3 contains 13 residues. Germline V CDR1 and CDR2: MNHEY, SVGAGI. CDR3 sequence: CASTGTGYNEQFF. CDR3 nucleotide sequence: TGTGCCAGCACCGGGACAGGCTACAATGAGCAGTTCTTC.

The CDR3 DNA is TGTGCCAGCAGTTACTCGAGGAGCAATGAGCAGTTCTTC. It translates to CASSYSRSNEQFF. V is TRBV6-5 and J is TRBJ2-1, with D uncertain. This CDR3 contains 13 residues. The ends were cut back, 0 bases at V and 6 bases at J, with 6 bases in the middle. CDR1 and CDR2 (germline): MNHEY, SVGAGI.

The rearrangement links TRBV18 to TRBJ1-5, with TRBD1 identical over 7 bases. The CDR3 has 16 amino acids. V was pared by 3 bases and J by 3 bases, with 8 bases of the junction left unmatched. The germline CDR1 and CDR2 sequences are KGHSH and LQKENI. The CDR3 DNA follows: TGTGCCAGCTCACCGGACAGGAAGATGGACAATCAGCCCCAGCATTTT. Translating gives CASSPDRKMDNQPQHF.

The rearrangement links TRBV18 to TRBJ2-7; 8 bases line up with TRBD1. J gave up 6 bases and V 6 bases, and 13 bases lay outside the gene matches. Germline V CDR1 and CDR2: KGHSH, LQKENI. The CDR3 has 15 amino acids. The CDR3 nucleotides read TGTGCCAGCTCCCTCACCGGGACAGGTTTATCCGAGCAGTACTTC. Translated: CASSLTGTGLSEQYF.

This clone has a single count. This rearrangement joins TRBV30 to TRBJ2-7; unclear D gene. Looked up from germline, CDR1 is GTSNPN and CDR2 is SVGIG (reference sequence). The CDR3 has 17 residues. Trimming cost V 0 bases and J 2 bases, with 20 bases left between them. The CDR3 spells CAWSVRPSGIVPYEQYF. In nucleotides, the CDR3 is TGTGCCTGGAGTGTGAGGCCGAGTGGAATCGTCCCCTACGAGCAGTACTTC.

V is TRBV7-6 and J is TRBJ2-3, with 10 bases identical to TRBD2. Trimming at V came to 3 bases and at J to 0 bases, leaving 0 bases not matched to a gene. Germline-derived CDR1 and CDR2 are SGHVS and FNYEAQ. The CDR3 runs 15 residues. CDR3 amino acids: CASSFSGGSTDTQYF. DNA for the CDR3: TGTGCCAGCAGCTTTAGCGGGGGGAGCACAGATACGCAGTATTTT.

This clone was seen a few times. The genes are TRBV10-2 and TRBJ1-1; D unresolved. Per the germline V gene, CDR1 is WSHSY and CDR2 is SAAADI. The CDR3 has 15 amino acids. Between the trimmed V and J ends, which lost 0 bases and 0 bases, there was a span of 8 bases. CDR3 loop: CASSESAGVNTEAFF. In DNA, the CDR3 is TGCGCCAGCAGTGAGTCGGCCGGGGTGAACACTGAAGCTTTCTTT.

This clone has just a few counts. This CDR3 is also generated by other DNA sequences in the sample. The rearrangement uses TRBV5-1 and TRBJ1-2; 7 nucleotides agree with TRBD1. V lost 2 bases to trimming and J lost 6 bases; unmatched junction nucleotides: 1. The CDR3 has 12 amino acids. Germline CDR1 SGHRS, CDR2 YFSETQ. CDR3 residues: CASSLQGNGYTF. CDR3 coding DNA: TGCGCCAGCAGCTTACAGGGGAATGGCTACACCTTC.

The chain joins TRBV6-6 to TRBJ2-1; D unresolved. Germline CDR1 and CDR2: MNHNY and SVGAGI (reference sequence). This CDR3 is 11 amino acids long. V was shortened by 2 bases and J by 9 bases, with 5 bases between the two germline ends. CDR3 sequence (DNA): TGTGCCAGCAGTTACGAGGCTGAGCAGTTCTTC. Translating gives CASSYEAEQFF.

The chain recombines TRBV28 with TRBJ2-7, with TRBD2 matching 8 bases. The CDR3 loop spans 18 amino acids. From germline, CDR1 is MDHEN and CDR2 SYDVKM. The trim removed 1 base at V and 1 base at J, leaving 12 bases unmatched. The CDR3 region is CASSLFGSSGDFSYEQYF. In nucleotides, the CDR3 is TGTGCCAGCAGTTTATTTGGTAGTAGCGGGGATTTTTCCTACGAGCAGTACTTC.

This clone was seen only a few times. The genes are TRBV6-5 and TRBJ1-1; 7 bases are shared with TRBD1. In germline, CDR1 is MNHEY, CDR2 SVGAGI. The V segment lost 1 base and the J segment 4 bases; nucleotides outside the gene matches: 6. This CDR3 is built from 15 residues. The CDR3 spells CASSYLSTGTTEAFF. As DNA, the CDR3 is TGTGCCAGCAGTTACTTGTCGACAGGGACCACTGAAGCTTTCTTT.

The CDR3 nucleotides are TGTGCCAGCACCAGGGTTCGGAATGAGCAGTTCTTC. This sequence encodes CASTRVRNEQFF. V usage is TRBV27 and J usage is TRBJ2-1, with D possibly being TRBD1 (5 bases). The ends were cut back, 7 bases at V and 7 bases at J, with 11 bases in the middle. The length of the CDR3 is 12 residues. Germline loops: CDR1 MNHEY, CDR2 SMNVEV (reference sequence).

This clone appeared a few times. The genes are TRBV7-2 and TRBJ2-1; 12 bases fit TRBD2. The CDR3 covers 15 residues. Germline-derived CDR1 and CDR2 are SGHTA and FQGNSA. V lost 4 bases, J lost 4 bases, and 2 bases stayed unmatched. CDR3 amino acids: CASSSGTSGYNEQFF. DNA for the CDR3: TGTGCCAGCAGCTCTGGGACTAGCGGGTACAATGAGCAGTTCTTC.

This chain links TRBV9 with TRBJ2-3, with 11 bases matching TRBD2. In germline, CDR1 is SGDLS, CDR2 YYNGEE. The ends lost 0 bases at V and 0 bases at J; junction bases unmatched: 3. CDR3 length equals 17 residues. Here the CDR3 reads CASSVAGTSGSTDTQYF. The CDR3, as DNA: TGTGCCAGCAGCGTAGCTGGGACTAGCGGCAGCACAGATACGCAGTATTTT.

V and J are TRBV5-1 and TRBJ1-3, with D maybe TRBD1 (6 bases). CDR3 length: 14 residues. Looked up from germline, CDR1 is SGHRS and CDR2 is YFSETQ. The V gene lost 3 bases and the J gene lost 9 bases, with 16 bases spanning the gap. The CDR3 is CASSWDTMASTIYF. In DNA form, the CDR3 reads TGCGCCAGCAGCTGGGACACCATGGCCAGCACCATATATTTT. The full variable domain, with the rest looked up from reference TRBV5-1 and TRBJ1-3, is KAGVTQTPRYLIKTRGQQVTLSCSPISGHRSVSWYQQTPGQGLQFLFEYFSETQRNKGNFPGRFSGRQFSNSRSEMNVSTLELGDSALYLCASSWDTMASTIYFGEGSWLTVV.

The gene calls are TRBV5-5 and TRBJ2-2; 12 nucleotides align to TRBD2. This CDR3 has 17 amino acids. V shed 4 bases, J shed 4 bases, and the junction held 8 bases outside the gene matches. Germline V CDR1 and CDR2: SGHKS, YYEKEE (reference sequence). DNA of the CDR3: TGTGCCAGCAGCCTAGCGGGAGGGCCGAAGATCACCGGGGAGCTGTTTTTT. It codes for CASSLAGGPKITGELFF.

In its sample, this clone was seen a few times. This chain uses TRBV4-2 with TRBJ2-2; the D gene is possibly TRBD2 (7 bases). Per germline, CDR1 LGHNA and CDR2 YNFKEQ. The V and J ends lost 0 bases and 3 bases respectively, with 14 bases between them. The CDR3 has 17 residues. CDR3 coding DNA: TGTGCCAGCAGCCAAGAGGGGGGCGGGAGTCACACCGGGGAGCTGTTTTTT. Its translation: CASSQEGGGSHTGELFF.

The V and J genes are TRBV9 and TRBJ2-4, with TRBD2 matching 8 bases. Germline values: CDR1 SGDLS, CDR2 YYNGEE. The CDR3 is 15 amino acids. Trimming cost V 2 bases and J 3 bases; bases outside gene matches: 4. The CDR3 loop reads CASSVAGGDKNIQYF. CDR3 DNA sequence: TGTGCCAGCAGCGTGGCGGGAGGCGACAAAAACATTCAGTACTTC.